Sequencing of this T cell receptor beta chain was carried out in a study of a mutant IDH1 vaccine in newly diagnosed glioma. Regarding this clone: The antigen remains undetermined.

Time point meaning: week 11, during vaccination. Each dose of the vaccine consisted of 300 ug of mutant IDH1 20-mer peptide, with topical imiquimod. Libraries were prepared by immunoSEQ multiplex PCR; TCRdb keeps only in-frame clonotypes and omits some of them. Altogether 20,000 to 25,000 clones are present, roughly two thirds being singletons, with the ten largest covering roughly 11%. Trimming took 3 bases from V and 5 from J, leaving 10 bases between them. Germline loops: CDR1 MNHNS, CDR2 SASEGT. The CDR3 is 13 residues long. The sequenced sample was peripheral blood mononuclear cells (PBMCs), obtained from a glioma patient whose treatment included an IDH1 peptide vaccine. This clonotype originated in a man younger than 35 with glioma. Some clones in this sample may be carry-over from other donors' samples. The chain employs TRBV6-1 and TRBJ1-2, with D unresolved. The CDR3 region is CASSDVLLYGYTF. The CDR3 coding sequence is TGTGCCAGCAGTGATGTCCTGTTATATGGCTACACCTTC.